The entry below describes one T cell receptor (beta chain). Germline V gives CDR1 MNHEY, CDR2 SVGAGI. The CDR3 consists of 15 residues. V lost 5 bases to trimming and J lost 10 bases; unmatched junction nucleotides: 14. TCRdb analysed the 5' RACE reads with MiXCR anew, one entry per CDR3 protein. Here the sample spans 200,000 to 300,000 distinct CDR3 sequences, just over 15% being singletons. These data belong to a study of T-cell memory formation after mild COVID-19. The TCR comes from an adult woman who had mild COVID-19 (a few samples of this study predate the infection). Cell type and time point are not known. Sequencing was carried out using PBMCs or a T cell subset sorted from them (not recorded which). The chain links TRBV6-5 to TRBJ1-1; TRBD1 agrees at 9 bases. The CDR3 region is CASSHAATGGGRAFF. CDR3 nucleotide sequence: TGTGCCAGCAGTCACGCCGCGACAGGGGGAGGGAGAGCTTTCTTT.